This TCR beta chain was profiled in a study of control samples from healthy donors and cancer patients. Some clones are missing from TCRdb's copy, which holds only in-frame ones; the method was immunoSEQ multiplex PCR. The sample gives about 100,000 clones, 92% of which show up once; 2% to 2.5% is in the top ten. Trimming removed 6 bases from V and 10 bases from J, with 19 bases in between. CDR1 and CDR2 (germline): LNHDA, SQIVND (reference sequence). The CDR3 is 14 residues long. This chain connects TRBV19 to TRBJ2-4; maybe TRBD2 (5 bases). The origin of this receptor is a woman aged 18-35 years in good health. Source material: blood. The CDR3 here is CASRGRLRAPIQYF. As DNA, the CDR3 is TGTGCCAGTAGAGGAAGACTACGCGCTCCGATTCAGTACTTC.